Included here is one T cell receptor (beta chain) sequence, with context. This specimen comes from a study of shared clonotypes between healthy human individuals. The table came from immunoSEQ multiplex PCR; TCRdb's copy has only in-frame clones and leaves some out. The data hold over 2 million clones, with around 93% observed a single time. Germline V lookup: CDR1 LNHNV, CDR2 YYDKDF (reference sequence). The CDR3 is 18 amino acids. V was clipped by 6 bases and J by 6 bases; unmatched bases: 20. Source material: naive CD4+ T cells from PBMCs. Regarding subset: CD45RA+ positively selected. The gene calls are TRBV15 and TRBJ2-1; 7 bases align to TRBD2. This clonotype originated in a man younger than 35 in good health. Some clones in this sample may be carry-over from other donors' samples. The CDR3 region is CATSEGLRSREVGNEQFF. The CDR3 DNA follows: TGTGCCACCAGTGAGGGACTGAGAAGTCGGGAGGTCGGCAATGAGCAGTTCTTC.